A single sample gave rise to the 22 T cell receptor beta chains below, sequenced in a study of blood T cell repertoires in COVID-19. Repertoires were generated with immunoSEQ multiplex PCR, while TCRdb's copy carries only in-frame clones and drops some. Here the sample spans 150,000 to 180,000 clones, 76% being singletons. Input material: peripheral blood. Receptors originate from a woman aged 80 or older with acute or convalescent COVID-19.

The rearrangement uses TRBV19 and TRBJ2-5; 10 bases map to TRBD2. The CDR3 is 15 residues long. Germline V lookup: CDR1 LNHDA, CDR2 SQIVND (reference sequence). The V gene end was trimmed by 6 bases and the J gene end by 2 bases; junction bases not matched to a gene: 6. The CDR3 loop is CASSSKLAGQETQYF. The CDR3 nucleotides read TGTGCCAGTAGCTCCAAACTAGCGGGGCAAGAGACCCAGTACTTC.

The chain combines TRBV7-9 with TRBJ1-2; TRBD1 aligns across 7 bases. Per the germline V gene, CDR1 is SEHNR and CDR2 is FQNEAQ (reference sequence). The V segment lost 1 base and the J segment 5 bases; nucleotides outside the gene matches: 4. CDR3 length: 14 amino acids. The CDR3 protein is CASSLGGTVYGYTF. CDR3 in DNA: TGTGCCAGCAGCTTAGGAGGGACAGTGTATGGCTACACCTTC.

This rearrangement joins TRBV7-8 to TRBJ1-2; 7 bases align to TRBD1. With 5 bases clipped from V and 4 bases from J, the junction kept 7 bases outside the gene matches. Per the germline V gene, CDR1 is SGHVS and CDR2 is FQNEAQ. The CDR3 length is 14 residues. CDR3 bases: TGTGCCAGCAGCCTTAGCCGGGACAGCTATGGCTACACCTTC. It yields the protein CASSLSRDSYGYTF.

This clone has just one count. The rearrangement links TRBV2 to TRBJ1-6; a weak D match, TRBD1 (6 bases). Trimming took 6 bases from V and 5 from J, leaving 8 bases between them. This CDR3 has 13 amino acids. Germline V gene sequence: CDR1 SNHLY, CDR2 FYNNEI. DNA for the CDR3: TGTGCCAGCAGACAGGGAGATAATTCACCCCTCCACTTT. Encoded protein: CASRQGDNSPLHF.

V is TRBV18 and J is TRBJ2-3; 10 bases line up with TRBD2. The CDR3 spans 18 residues. The germline V gene has CDR1 KGHSH and CDR2 LQKENI. V gave up 0 bases and J gave up 2 bases; unmatched junction bases: 8. The DNA for the CDR3 is TGTGCCAGCTCACCACCGGGAAGCGGGGGGGCTTCCACAGATACGCAGTATTTT. Amino acids: CASSPPGSGGASTDTQYF. Full variable domain (outside the CDR3, taken from reference TRBV18 and TRBJ2-3): NAGVMQNPRHLVRRRGQEARLRCSPMKGHSHVYWYRQLPEEGLKFMVYLQKENIIDESGMPKERFSAEFPKEGPSILRIQQVVRGDSAAYFCASSPPGSGGASTDTQYFGPGTRLTVL.

This clone was observed once. This rearrangement joins TRBV3-1 (or the pseudogene TRBV3-2) to TRBJ1-4, with TRBD1 as a possible D gene (5 bases). Between the trimmed V and J ends, which lost 5 bases and 6 bases, there was a span of 10 bases. Germline assignment: CDR1 LGHDT and CDR2 YNNKEL (reference sequence). This CDR3 has 13 residues. The CDR3 here is CASSDRPYEKLFF. In DNA, the CDR3 is TGTGCCAGCAGCGACAGACCCTATGAAAAACTGTTTTTT.

This clone was seen a few times. The chain couples TRBV28 to TRBJ1-2; tentative D call: TRBD1 (6 bases). CDR3 size: 14 residues. Trimming pared 6 bases from V and 8 bases from J, leaving 19 bases between. CDR1 and CDR2 (germline): MDHEN, SYDVKM. This CDR3 is CASSESNRAGGYTF. CDR3 sequence (DNA): TGTGCCAGCAGCGAATCCAACAGGGCCGGAGGCTACACCTTC.

The rearrangement links TRBV19 to TRBJ1-1, with TRBD1 matching 10 bases. Germline V gives CDR1 LNHDA, CDR2 SQIVND (reference sequence). Germline trimming cut 6 bases from V and 3 bases from J; bases unmatched to any gene: 4. CDR3 length equals 14 residues. DNA for the CDR3: TGTGCCAGTAGCGACGGACAGGGGGACACTGAAGCTTTCTTT. Its protein is CASSDGQGDTEAFF. The entire variable domain, with the rest obtained from reference TRBV19 and TRBJ1-1, is as follows: DGGITQSPKYLFRKEGQNVTLSCEQNLNHDAMYWYRQDPGQGLRLIYYSQIVNDFQKGDIAEGYSVSREKKESFPLTVTSAQKNPTAFYLCASSDGQGDTEAFFGQGTRLTVV.

The chain combines TRBV6-5 with TRBJ1-3, with 8 bases matching TRBD1. CDR1 is MNHEY, CDR2 SVGAGI, per germline. The CDR3 spans 16 residues. Losses at the gene ends were 2 bases for V and 4 bases for J; bases not matched to a gene: 7. The CDR3 DNA sequence: TGTGCCAGCAGTTACGATACAGGGGGTGCGGGAAACACCATATATTTT. Amino acids: CASSYDTGGAGNTIYF.

The chain is built from TRBV9 and TRBJ2-2; TRBD2 matches at 7 bases. Germline lookup yields CDR1 SGDLS and CDR2 YYNGEE. The CDR3 loop spans 14 amino acids. The trim removed 3 bases at V and 5 bases at J, leaving 4 bases unmatched. The CDR3 sequence is CASSATSETGELFF. CDR3 DNA: TGTGCCAGCAGCGCCACTAGCGAAACCGGGGAGCTGTTTTTT.

A word on this clone: The same CDR3 also results from other DNA sequences found in this sample. V and J are TRBV7-9 and TRBJ1-5; D possibly corresponds to TRBD1 (6 bases). The CDR3 spans 14 residues. The V end was cut by 4 bases, the J end by 1 base, with 8 bases between. Germline V gene lookup returns CDR1 SEHNR and CDR2 FQNEAQ (reference sequence). The CDR3 bases are TGTGCCAGCAGCTATGACAGGAGCAATCAGCCCCAGCATTTT. Encoded protein: CASSYDRSNQPQHF.

This clone was picked up a small number of times. V is TRBV7-2 and J is TRBJ2-3; TRBD2 matches at 8 bases. The V gene's germline CDR1 is SGHTA and CDR2 FQGNSA. The CDR3 is 16 amino acids. Trimming cost V 5 bases and J 0 bases; bases outside gene matches: 7. CDR3 nucleotide sequence: TGTGCCAGCAGCCCTTATAGCGGGGTGAGCACAGATACGCAGTATTTT. It is translated as CASSPYSGVSTDTQYF. Looking up the rest from reference TRBV7-2 and TRBJ2-3 gives the full variable domain: GAGVSQSPSNKVTEKGKDVELRCDPISGHTALYWYRQSLGQGLEFLIYFQGNSAPDKSGLPSDRFSAERTGGSVSTLTIQRTQQEDSAVYLCASSPYSGVSTDTQYFGPGTRLTVL.

The chain is built from TRBV19 and TRBJ1-1, with a weak D call TRBD1 (6 bases). The CDR3 extends over 15 amino acids. V was pared by 3 bases and J by 1 base, with 12 bases between. In germline, CDR1 is LNHDA, CDR2 SQIVND (reference sequence). This chain's CDR3 is CASSMGATANTEAFF. CDR3 in DNA: TGTGCCAGTAGTATGGGGGCCACGGCGAACACTGAAGCTTTCTTT. The full variable domain, with the rest looked up from reference TRBV19 and TRBJ1-1, is DGGITQSPKYLFRKEGQNVTLSCEQNLNHDAMYWYRQDPGQGLRLIYYSQIVNDFQKGDIAEGYSVSREKKESFPLTVTSAQKNPTAFYLCASSMGATANTEAFFGQGTRLTVV.

The genes are TRBV30 and TRBJ1-1, with D maybe TRBD1 (6 bases). This CDR3 is 16 amino acids long. Germline loops: CDR1 GTSNPN, CDR2 SVGIG (reference sequence). Trimming removed 0 bases at V and 5 bases at J, with 19 bases between. CDR3 protein: CAWSVRSGQPGTEAFF. CDR3 DNA sequence: TGTGCCTGGAGTGTACGAAGTGGACAGCCGGGGACTGAAGCTTTCTTT.

The V and J genes are TRBV4-3 and TRBJ1-2; D gene uncertain. The CDR3 sequence is 16 residues long. Germline V lookup: CDR1 LGHNA, CDR2 YSLEER. V lost 0 bases, J lost 4 bases, and 15 bases lay in between. The CDR3: CASSQDFQETSYGYTF. The CDR3 bases are TGCGCCAGCAGCCAAGATTTCCAGGAAACGTCCTATGGCTACACCTTC.

V and J are TRBV25-1 and TRBJ1-3, with 7 bases lining up with TRBD1. CDR1 and CDR2 (germline): MGHDK, SYGVNS. V lost 5 bases to trimming and J lost 2 bases; unmatched junction nucleotides: 6. This CDR3 has 15 residues. CDR3 loop: CASSITGAPGNTIYF. The CDR3 nucleotides are TGTGCCAGCAGTATTACAGGGGCACCTGGAAACACCATATATTTT.

The rearrangement links TRBV6-2 or TRBV6-3 to TRBJ2-5, with D perhaps TRBD2 (7 bases). Per the germline V gene, CDR1 is MNHEY and CDR2 is SVGEGT. The CDR3 consists of 17 residues. Trimming left V 2 bases short and J 4 bases short, with 20 bases between. The CDR3 bases are TGTGCCAGCAGTTACCCCTGGGGGGGGCCGAATGTAGAGACCCAGTACTTC. Its protein is CASSYPWGGPNVETQYF.

The chain has TRBV5-1 and TRBJ1-4, with 8 bases fitting TRBD1. Looked up from germline, CDR1 is SGHRS and CDR2 is YFSETQ. V shed 0 bases and J 8 bases; nucleotides not matched to a gene: 6. The CDR3 spans 15 residues. The chain's CDR3 is CASSLGQGIGEKLFF. The CDR3 DNA follows: TGCGCCAGCAGCTTGGGACAGGGGATTGGAGAAAAACTGTTTTTT. Full variable domain (remainder filled in from reference TRBV5-1 and TRBJ1-4): KAGVTQTPRYLIKTRGQQVTLSCSPISGHRSVSWYQQTPGQGLQFLFEYFSETQRNKGNFPGRFSGRQFSNSRSEMNVSTLELGDSALYLCASSLGQGIGEKLFFGSGTQLSVL.

The chain carries TRBV6-6 and TRBJ2-2; a possible D gene is TRBD2 (6 bases). This CDR3 has 14 amino acids. The germline V gene has CDR1 MNHNY and CDR2 SVGAGI (reference sequence). V gave up 6 bases and J gave up 7 bases, with 15 bases separating them. The CDR3, as DNA: TGTGCCAGCAGCCGTACTAGGGGACTCGGGGAGCTGTTTTTT. It is translated as CASSRTRGLGELFF.

This clone was seen more than once but under ten times. The chain combines TRBV19 with TRBJ1-5; no clear D. V was clipped by 7 bases and J by 6 bases, with 13 bases between them. The CDR3 spans 13 residues. The V gene's germline CDR1 is LNHDA and CDR2 SQIVND (reference sequence). CDR3 DNA sequence: TGTGCCAGTACCGATCCGGGTTCTCAGCCCCAGCATTTT. Protein sequence: CASTDPGSQPQHF.

This chain joins TRBV7-2 and TRBJ2-1; 8 positions agree with TRBD2. The CDR3 is 12 amino acids. The ends lost 3 bases at V and 9 bases at J; junction bases unmatched: 1. The germline gives CDR1 SGHTA, CDR2 FQGNSA. CDR3 loop: CASSLSGGEQFF. The CDR3 DNA reads TGTGCCAGCAGCTTGAGCGGGGGTGAGCAGTTCTTC.

In this sample, this clone turned up once. The genes are TRBV29-1 and TRBJ1-1; D perhaps matches TRBD1 (6 bases). This CDR3 has 13 amino acids. Germline values: CDR1 SQVTM, CDR2 ANQGSEA. Here the CDR3 reads CSIQDRLNTEAFF. In nucleotides, the CDR3 is TGCAGTATCCAGGACAGACTGAACACTGAAGCTTTCTTT.